These T cell receptor beta chains were read from a single sample in a study of blood T cell repertoires in COVID-19. The protocol was immunoSEQ multiplex PCR, while the TCRdb copy is restricted to in-frame clones and leaves out a portion. The sample lists 95,000 to 110,000 clones; about 89% were seen once. The sample was peripheral blood. The receptors stem from a man aged 50 to 59 with acute or convalescent COVID-19. The CDR3 runs from the conserved cysteine through the conserved F or W. D genes are given only for firm matches. Size values are once, few and many counts, or a class for expanded clones, and some rows have none.

TGTGCCAGCGCCGCGGGACTCACGCACAATGAGCAGTTCTTC | CASAAGLTHNEQFF | NA | TRBJ2-1 | 14 | NA | TRBV28
TGTGCCAGCAGTTTACTCAGGGGGCGCGCTCACTTT | CASSLLRGRAHF | NA | TRBJ1-3 | 12 | TRBD1 | TRBV12-3/TRBV12-4
TGTGCCAGTAGTACCAAGCGGGGTTACAATGAGCAGTTCTTC | CASSTKRGYNEQFF | NA | TRBJ2-1 | 14 | TRBD2 | TRBV19
TGTGCCAGCTCACCTAGCGGGTCTAGCACAGATACGCAGTATTTT | CASSPSGSSTDTQYF | NA | TRBJ2-3 | 15 | TRBD2 | TRBV18
TGCGCCAGCAGCCAAGATTCAACAGGGCTTATGGGGAGCTACACCTTC | CASSQDSTGLMGSYTF | NA | TRBJ1-2 | 16 | NA | TRBV4-1
TGTGCCAGCAGTTCGGGACAGAGTACTGAAGCTTTCTTT | CASSSGQSTEAFF | NA | TRBJ1-1 | 13 | TRBD1 | TRBV12-3/TRBV12-4
TGTGCTAGTGGTTTCTTAGCGGGAGGGCCAGCGAACACCGGGGAGCTGTTTTTT | CASGFLAGGPANTGELFF | NA | TRBJ2-2 | 18 | TRBD2 | TRBV12-5
TGTGCCTGGACTGGAGGCCTGAACACTGAAGCTTTCTTT | CAWTGGLNTEAFF | NA | TRBJ1-1 | 13 | NA | TRBV30
TGTGCCAGCAGCCCCCCGACTAGCACAGTATACTTC | CASSPPTSTVYF | NA | TRBJ2-7 | 12 | TRBD2 | TRBV7-9
TGTGCCAGCAGCTCCGGACTGGGGTGGGAGACCCAGTACTTC | CASSSGLGWETQYF | NA | TRBJ2-5 | 14 | NA | TRBV7-8
TGCGCCAGCAGCCAAGAGGGCAGTCTCTATGGCTACACCTTC | CASSQEGSLYGYTF | NA | TRBJ1-2 | 14 | NA | TRBV4-1
TGTGCCAGCAGCGGCTACGGGGCGGGGTACAATGAGCAGTTCTTC | CASSGYGAGYNEQFF | NA | TRBJ2-1 | 15 | NA | TRBV7-8
TGTGCCAGCAGCCCAGAGGGGGCTTCCTTCAATGAGCAGTTCTTC | CASSPEGASFNEQFF | once | TRBJ2-1 | 15 | TRBD1 | TRBV7-2
TGCGCCAGCAGCTTGGCCGTGGGACTAGTTTACGAGCAGTACTTC | CASSLAVGLVYEQYF | NA | TRBJ2-7 | 15 | TRBD2 | TRBV5-1
TGTGCCAGCAGCTTAGAACTAGCGCGAGATACGCAGTATTTT | CASSLELARDTQYF | NA | TRBJ2-3 | 14 | TRBD2 | TRBV11-2
TGCGCCAGCAGCCGGACTAGCGGGACAACCGGGGAGCTGTTTTTT | CASSRTSGTTGELFF | once | TRBJ2-2 | 15 | TRBD2 | TRBV5-1
TGCGCCAGCACCTTCGACTCTTCCTCTGGAAACACCATATATTTT | CASTFDSSSGNTIYF | few | TRBJ1-3 | 15 | NA | TRBV4-1
TGCGCCAGCAGCCAGACAGGGGGAGTCGAGACCCAGTACTTC | CASSQTGGVETQYF | NA | TRBJ2-5 | 14 | TRBD1 | TRBV5-1
TGTGCCAGCAGTTTCTCCTCTGGAAACACCATATATTTT | CASSFSSGNTIYF | NA | TRBJ1-3 | 13 | NA | TRBV2
TGTGCCAGCAGCAAGGAGGGACAGCCCTCTGGGGCCAACGTCCTGACTTTC | CASSKEGQPSGANVLTF | NA | TRBJ2-6 | 17 | NA | TRBV9
TGTGCCAGCAGCCCATCCCCTCGGACTAGCGGGAGTGATACGCAGTATTTT | CASSPSPRTSGSDTQYF | once | TRBJ2-3 | 17 | TRBD2 | TRBV14
TGTGCCAGCTCACCAGGCAGCTCCTACGAGCAGTACTTC | CASSPGSSYEQYF | NA | TRBJ2-7 | 13 | NA | TRBV18
TGTGCCATCCGGGACAACCGTGATCAGCCCCAGCATTTT | CAIRDNRDQPQHF | many | TRBJ1-5 | 13 | NA | TRBV10-3
TGTGCCACCAGTGATACCCCGACAGGGACGGGGAACATTCAGTACTTC | CATSDTPTGTGNIQYF | once | TRBJ2-4 | 16 | TRBD1 | TRBV24-1